This is a list of T cell receptor beta chains from one sample in a study of T cell responses to AZD1222 COVID-19 vaccine. Here immunoSEQ multiplex PCR was the method, and the copy in TCRdb shows in-frame clones only, minus some. Among roughly 170,000 clones, 70% to 90% were seen once, and the ten largest hold 0.49%. This specimen was peripheral blood, taken on day 0 of AZD1222 vaccination. The source of these receptors is an adult in good health. CDR3s leave out the opening cysteine and the closing phenylalanine or tryptophan.

>15|TRBV19|TRBJ2-5
ASSISPQEWYQETQY
>12|TRBV5-1|TRBJ2-1
ASSFLAVYNEQF
>12|TRBV7-9|TRBJ1-2
ASSPGTARYGYT
>10|TRBV2|TRBJ1-4
ASSATAEKLF
>12|TRBV30|TRBJ2-7
ASLPYTNSYEQY
>13|TRBV30|TRBJ1-5
AWSKGDPSNQPQH
>10|TRBV19|TRBJ1-3
ASPGTGNTIY
>13|TRBV5-5|TRBJ2-3
ASSPGQGRTDTQY
>15|TRBV28|TRBJ2-5
ASSRGSWGPRRETQY
>12|TRBV27|TRBJ2-1
ASSLSGSYNEQF
>11|TRBV19|TRBJ1-1
ASSGGLNTEAF
>13|TRBV19|TRBJ1-3
ASSIDLAGGNTIY
>13|TRBV28|TRBJ2-2
ASSFSGGLTGELF
>14|TRBV5-5|TRBJ1-5
ASSLGTPNSNQPQH
>13|TRBV7-8|TRBJ1-5
ASSLSGTGGQPQH
>11|TRBV28|TRBJ1-2
ASTLTPAVGEF
>13|TRBV7-9|TRBJ1-1
ASSHPPQGGTEAF
>12|TRBV19|TRBJ2-3
ASSISARTDTQY
>13|TRBV19|TRBJ1-6
ASSIPDTNNSPLH
>14|TRBV6-5|TRBJ2-1
ASSYTGTSGHNEQF
>13|TRBV5-1|TRBJ1-4
ASSLGHREVEKLF
>13|TRBV6-2/TRBV6-3|TRBJ2-5
ASSYSQSNQETQY
>13|TRBV28|TRBJ2-1
ASSLPAGALNEQF
>9|TRBV10-3|TRBJ2-3
AIGAPDTQY
>14|TRBV19|TRBJ1-2
ASSIWVGGSDYGYT
>10|TRBV7-2|TRBJ2-2
ASSPGAGELF
>12|TRBV10-3|TRBJ1-6
AISEPLGRSPLH
>12|TRBV30|TRBJ1-1
AWSSGQGGTEAF
>14|TRBV6-1|TRBJ2-7
ASSGDRGTGGNEQY
>12|TRBV7-8|TRBJ1-1
ASSLTGLNTEAF
>11|TRBV5-1|TRBJ2-1
ASTKESKGEQF
>11|TRBV11-3|TRBJ2-1
ASSRHEGNEQF
>13|TRBV5-4|TRBJ2-5
ASSLGVAGVETQY
>9|TRBV12-3/TRBV12-4|TRBJ1-1
ASIKDGEAF
>11|TRBV10-2|TRBJ2-7
ASGGWGTYEQY
>11|TRBV7-3|TRBJ2-5
ASSPRGQETQY
>14|TRBV25-1|TRBJ2-1
ASTAPSGGSINEQF
>9|TRBV24-1|TRBJ2-7
ATSDAYEQY
>14|TRBV7-3|TRBJ2-3
ASSLSRGLGRDTQY
>9|TRBV29-1|TRBJ1-1
SVASRHEAF
>12|TRBV18|TRBJ1-3
ASSPGAPGNTIY
>11|TRBV18|TRBJ1-1
ASSREKDTEAF
>12|TRBV27|TRBJ1-2
ASSSRDGNYGYT
>12|TRBV12-5|TRBJ2-1
ASGLPHRENEQF
>14|TRBV7-9|TRBJ1-1
ASSPGGSGPLTEAF